These 9 T cell receptor beta chains share one sample of origin, sequenced in a study of shared clonotypes between healthy human individuals. The data were produced by immunoSEQ multiplex PCR, yet TCRdb's version contains in-frame clones alone and is incomplete. The sample lists 950,000 to 1,300,000 clones, around 74% occurring once. The specimen was memory CD4+ T cells sorted from blood. Subset meaning: CD45RA-negative fraction. Source of these receptors: a man younger than 35 in good health.

The chain links TRBV28 to TRBJ1-5; D is perhaps TRBD1 (6 bases). The CDR3 is 16 amino acids. The germline V gene has CDR1 MDHEN and CDR2 SYDVKM. The V gene lost 4 bases and the J gene lost 1 base, with 14 bases spanning the gap. The CDR3 coding sequence is TGTGCCAGCAGTTATGCAGCACAGGGCAGCAATCAGCCCCAGCATTTT. It codes for CASSYAAQGSNQPQHF.

The table lists this clone with a count of one. V is TRBV7-9 and J is TRBJ2-1; 7 nucleotides line up with TRBD2. The CDR3 has 17 amino acids. Germline V CDR1 and CDR2: SEHNR, FQNEAQ (reference sequence). The V gene end was trimmed by 1 base and the J gene end by 3 bases; junction bases not matched to a gene: 9. Here the CDR3 DNA reads TGTGCCAGCAGCTTAGTTGCGCTAGCGGCAGGCTACAATGAGCAGTTCTTC. Encoded protein: CASSLVALAAGYNEQFF.

The rearrangement uses TRBV15 and TRBJ2-2; D is perhaps TRBD1 (5 bases). With 1 base removed from V and 1 base from J, the gap between germline ends came to 7 bases. This CDR3 is 15 amino acids long. Germline CDR1 is LNHNV and CDR2 is YYDKDF (reference sequence). CDR3 protein: CATSRGDRNTGELFF. CDR3 nucleotides: TGTGCCACCAGCAGAGGAGACAGGAACACCGGGGAGCTGTTTTTT.

This chain uses TRBV30 with TRBJ1-6; perhaps TRBD1 as D (6 bases). The germline V gene has CDR1 GTSNPN and CDR2 SVGIG (reference sequence). V was shortened by 1 base and J by 5 bases, with 9 bases between the two germline ends. CDR3 length: 14 amino acids. The CDR3 nucleotides are TGTGCCTGGAGTGCGGGACACCATAATTCACCCCTCCACTTT. This encodes CAWSAGHHNSPLHF.

The chain recombines TRBV28 with TRBJ2-4, with D perhaps matching TRBD1 (6 bases). This CDR3 is built from 15 residues. V lost 3 bases to trimming and J lost 5 bases, with 14 bases between them. In germline, CDR1 is MDHEN, CDR2 SYDVKM. CDR3 sequence reads: CASSFFRTDQNIQYF. Written as DNA, the CDR3 is TGTGCCAGCAGTTTTTTTAGGACAGACCAAAACATTCAGTACTTC. The whole variable domain, remainder taken from reference TRBV28 and TRBJ2-4, is DVKVTQSSRYLVKRTGEKVFLECVQDMDHENMFWYRQDPGLGLRLIYFSYDVKMKEKGDIPEGYSVSREKKERFSLILESASTNQTSMYLCASSFFRTDQNIQYFGAGTRLSVL.

This chain uses TRBV10-3 with TRBJ2-5; D gene ambiguous. The CDR3 is 14 residues long. V gave up 0 bases and J gave up 4 bases, with 9 bases separating them. Germline CDR1 ENHRY, CDR2 SYGVKD. The CDR3, as DNA: TGTGCCATCAGTGAGTCGATCTCCGCAGAGACCCAGTACTTC. As protein: CAISESISAETQYF.

The J gene is TRBJ2-7, the V gene TRBV10-3, with 10 bases fitting TRBD2. Trimming took 5 bases from V and 4 from J; bases not matched to a gene: 5. The CDR3 consists of 14 residues. From germline, CDR1 is ENHRY and CDR2 SYGVKD. CDR3 loop: CAISRASGSYEQYF. In DNA form, the CDR3 reads TGTGCCATCAGTAGGGCTAGCGGGAGTTACGAGCAGTACTTC.

This sequence joins TRBV10-3 and TRBJ1-6, with D possibly TRBD1 on 5 matching bases. This CDR3 contains 14 residues. CDR1 and CDR2 (germline): ENHRY, SYGVKD. The V end lost 7 bases, the J end lost 5 bases, and 12 bases lay between the germline ends. Here the CDR3 DNA reads TGTGCCATCAAATCGGACACAGATAATTCACCCCTCCACTTT. Its translation: CAIKSDTDNSPLHF.

The chain links TRBV7-9 to TRBJ1-2, with a weak D call TRBD1 (6 bases). The CDR3 is 14 amino acids. The V end lost 5 bases, the J end lost 5 bases, and 15 bases lay between the germline ends. The germline V gene has CDR1 SEHNR and CDR2 FQNEAQ (reference sequence). The chain's CDR3 is CASSALPQGYGYTF. CDR3 sequence (DNA): TGTGCCAGCAGCGCCCTCCCCCAGGGGTATGGCTACACCTTC.